The sequence of this T cell receptor beta chain was determined in a study of prognosis after radiotherapy for stage I lung cancer (dated by TCRdb to the early 2020s). The study in broad terms: Between early 2018 and January 2019, roughly 20 patients with stage I NSCLC were enrolled in Nanjing, China. Newly diagnosed primary stage I lung tumors were found in some 13 patients, while oligometastatic NSCLC after surgical resection of the primary tumor was found in several. Every patient was deemed medically inoperable, around twelve because of comorbidities and more than five because they refused surgery. The cohort was made up of some twelve men and about 6 women, with a median age of roughly 79 years and an age range of roughly 53 to 90 years. On tumor histology, twelve patients had adenocarcinoma and several had squamous cell carcinoma. SBRT was given in 3 to 5 fractions with a biologically effective dose of at least 100 Gy, using image-guided IMRT or VMAT. SBRT was not combined with any concurrent therapy in any patient. About 20% of the 19 patients developed distant metastases after SBRT, at a median of approximately 7 months; the other 15 showed no significant progression. Peripheral blood TCR beta repertoires were profiled in stage I NSCLC patients before and after stereotactic body radiotherapy, and the repertoires were related to distant failure. For each of the roughly 19 patients, one blood sample was taken before SBRT and one after, so the study sequenced around 40 samples in total.

The TCR beta CDR3 region was amplified from genomic DNA by two rounds of multiplex PCR. The first PCR round used primers specific to each TRBV and TRBJ gene, with sequences filed in Chinese patent CN105087789A. Universal primers were used in the second round of PCR. The Roche High Pure PCR Template Preparation Kit was used to extract genomic DNA from frozen PBMCs. Libraries were sequenced paired-end with 151 bp reads on an Illumina HiSeq 3000. From the authors' description of their analysis: CutAdapt was used to remove raw reads lacking the multiplex PCR primer sequences. Using PEAR, the high-quality paired reads were merged into contigs. By aligning each contig to reference sequences, MiXCR assigned the TRB V, D and J gene segments to that contig. To remove sequencing errors, CDR3 sequences were clustered according to base quality and sequence similarity. Diversity was calculated as Shannon entropy divided by the natural log of the number of productive TCR sequences. Clonality was computed as one minus the ratio of Shannon entropy to the natural log of the number of unique clonotypes. Using the Youden index from ROC curves, the researchers picked the repertoire-metric cut-offs for progression-free survival, and all analyses were carried out in R 3.5.3. In-frame beta chains were kept once TCRdb had trimmed the public reads at Q25 with fastp and called clones with MiXCR. CDR3 protein duplicates are merged, each entry listing the most common genes and DNA. TCRdb's processing, not the study's, gives the V and J calls here. In all, the sample holds roughly 25,000 distinct CDR3 sequences, and about 34% of those were seen once. The ten top clones hold approximately 67% of the sample.

The table lists this clonotype with many counts. Its antigen target is currently unknown. No base qualities exist here, and no much larger clone lies one base off it. All patients had node-negative disease on CT and PET/CT, and none had a history of other malignancies or prior chemotherapy or radiotherapy. At each of two time points, around 5.7 milliliters of peripheral venous blood were collected in EDTA tubes. PBMCs were isolated by Ficoll-Paque Plus density-gradient centrifugation. Right after collection, samples were kept at -80 degrees C until analysis. General findings and caveats noted by the study authors: Post-SBRT Shannon entropy and its change from baseline were lower in patients who developed distant metastases; baseline Shannon entropy was not associated with metastases. Tumor specificity of expanded TCR clones was not determined. TRBV and TRBJ usage frequencies reportedly differed by metastasis status, in two V genes at baseline and in under 10 V and two J genes after SBRT. The study was limited by the small cohort and short follow-up, and independent validation of the study findings is required. No adjustment for multiple comparisons was applied to any of the reported P values. After SBRT, the count of unique TCR clones dropped from a median of roughly 9,400 beforehand to about 7,000 afterward (Wilcoxon paired P=0.011).

Spanning cysteine to phenylalanine, the CDR3 consists of 14 amino acids. CDR3 DNA is the only sequence kept; it has 42 bases, read in frame from the first base. V trim: 6 bases; J trim: 2 bases; unmatched bases: 4. Here the chain combines TRBV12-3 or TRBV12-4 and TRBJ2-1; 7 middle bases align to TRBD2. The clonotype comes from a donor at least 50 years old with non-small cell lung cancer. The starting material was PBMCs, obtained before or after stereotactic body radiation therapy (not recorded which). At the DNA level, the sequence is TGTGCCAGCAGCCTTGGGACTACCTACAATGAGCAGTTCTTC. Its amino acids are CASSLGTTYNEQFF.